The 20 T cell receptor beta chains presented below share a single source sample, sequenced in a study of response to subunit inactivated influenza vaccine (dated by TCRdb to the late 2010s). Library construction relied on RT-PCR. Sequencing was carried out with an Illumina HiSeq 2500. TCRdb reprocessing: public reads trimmed at Q25 with fastp, clones called with MiXCR, in-frame beta chains kept. When rows share a CDR3 protein, they turn into one entry using the most common DNA and genes. This sample gives more than 700,000 distinct CDR3 sequences in total; over 20% of them show up just once. The ten largest clonotypes hold 9.5% to 13% of the sample. The starting material was PBMCs from blood, obtained more than 4 days after vaccination. These receptors all stem from a man aged 50-60 years who received an inactivated influenza vaccine. Donor details come from another sample of the same person, matched by shared clones.

In this sample, this clonotype turned up many times. The gene calls are TRBV7-2 and TRBJ1-2; D gene unclear. The germline V gene has CDR1 SGHTA and CDR2 FQGNSA. V lost 2 bases, J lost 3 bases, and 7 bases lay in between. The CDR3 consists of 13 residues. The CDR3 DNA sequence: TGTGCCAGCAGCTTACCGGGCGACTATGGCTACACCTTC. This sequence encodes CASSLPGDYGYTF.

This clonotype came up a few times. The chain employs TRBV5-1 and TRBJ2-7; possibly TRBD2 for D (11 bases). The CDR3 extends over 19 amino acids. Germline-derived CDR1 and CDR2 are SGHRS and YFSETQ. V was clipped by 1 base and J by 4 bases, with 27 bases between them. This CDR3 reads CASSLSGQGIAGGKYEQYF. The CDR3 nucleotides read TGCGCCAGCAGCTTGTCGGGACAGGGGATAGCGGGAGGGAAATACGAGCAGTACTTC.

This sequence joins TRBV20-1 and TRBJ1-1; D remains unclear. With 0 bases removed from V and 2 bases from J, the gap between germline ends came to 13 bases. Germline loops: CDR1 DFQATT, CDR2 SNEGSKA (reference sequence). The CDR3 has 15 amino acids. CDR3 loop: CSARDVTVINTEAFF. The DNA for the CDR3 is TGCAGTGCTAGAGATGTCACAGTAATCAACACTGAAGCTTTCTTT.

This clonotype turned up a few times. This chain joins TRBV19 and TRBJ2-7; D is uncertain. Between the trimmed V and J ends, which lost 3 bases and 0 bases, there was a span of 6 bases. Looked up from germline, CDR1 is LNHDA and CDR2 is SQIVND (reference sequence). The CDR3 spans 13 residues. The CDR3 protein is CASSIAASYEQYF. Here the CDR3 DNA reads TGTGCCAGTAGTATCGCGGCCTCCTACGAGCAGTACTTC. The full variable domain, in which reference TRBV19 and TRBJ2-7 provide the parts outside the CDR3, is DGGITQSPKYLFRKEGQNVTLSCEQNLNHDAMYWYRQDPGQGLRLIYYSQIVNDFQKGDIAEGYSVSREKKESFPLTVTSAQKNPTAFYLCASSIAASYEQYFGPGTRLTVT.

The chain recombines TRBV4-2 with TRBJ2-7, with 7 bases aligning to TRBD1. The germline V gene encodes CDR1 LGHNA and CDR2 YNFKEQ. The CDR3 contains 16 residues. V lost 1 base to trimming and J lost 2 bases; unmatched junction nucleotides: 8. The CDR3 is CASSQAVRQGAYEQYF. CDR3 nucleotides: TGTGCCAGCAGCCAAGCTGTCCGACAGGGTGCCTACGAGCAGTACTTC.

This clonotype was detected many times. The rearrangement uses TRBV10-3 and TRBJ2-5; no reliable D call. The CDR3 is made up of 15 amino acids. Germline lookup yields CDR1 ENHRY and CDR2 SYGVKD. V dropped 0 bases and J dropped 2 bases, with 10 bases sitting between them. Here the CDR3 reads CAISESKTSQETQYF. The DNA of the CDR3 is TGTGCCATCAGTGAGTCGAAGACATCACAAGAGACCCAGTACTTC.

The V call is TRBV5-8, the J call TRBJ1-6, with D possibly TRBD1 on 5 matching bases. The CDR3 runs 15 residues. Per germline, CDR1 SGHTS and CDR2 YDEGEE. V shed 6 bases and J shed 5 bases, with 15 bases lying between them. CDR3 bases: TGTGCCAGCAATGGGGCTGCCACGAATAATTCACCCCTCCACTTT. It specifies CASNGAATNNSPLHF.

In this sample, this clonotype turned up a few times. The V and J genes are TRBV12-3 or TRBV12-4 and TRBJ2-7; 9 positions agree with TRBD1. The CDR3 has 13 residues. J was trimmed by 4 bases and V by 6 bases; bases with no gene match: 4. CDR3 region: CASRRTGEYEQYF. CDR3 bases: TGTGCCAGCAGGCGGACAGGGGAATACGAGCAGTACTTC.

This clonotype has only a few counts. The chain is built from TRBV12-3 or TRBV12-4 and TRBJ2-1; the match to TRBD2 covers 7 bases. The CDR3 spans 15 residues. J lost 8 bases, V lost 5 bases, and 12 bases had no gene match. The CDR3 nucleotides read TGTGCCAGCAGTCCCCACCGGCGGGAGATCGATGAGCAGTTCTTC. Amino acid sequence: CASSPHRREIDEQFF.

The rearrangement uses TRBV28 and TRBJ2-1; D is possibly TRBD2 (5 bases). Trimming left V 5 bases short and J 2 bases short, with 13 bases between. The CDR3 length is 15 residues. Germline CDR1 and CDR2: MDHEN and SYDVKM. The CDR3 spells CASSRPPGAYNEQFF. The CDR3 DNA reads as TGTGCCAGCAGTCGACCCCCCGGGGCCTACAATGAGCAGTTCTTC.

This clonotype has more than one count but fewer than ten. The V call is TRBV10-3, the J call TRBJ2-7, with D perhaps TRBD1 or TRBD2 (5 bases each). Trimming shortened V by 5 bases and J by 3 bases, and 8 bases separated the two germline ends. CDR1 ENHRY and CDR2 SYGVKD come from the germline V gene. There are 12 residues in the CDR3. The DNA for the CDR3 is TGTGCCATCAGTCGGGACGGCTACGAGCAGTACTTC. Protein sequence: CAISRDGYEQYF.

The V and J genes are TRBV4-3 and TRBJ2-3; maybe TRBD2 (5 bases). The length of the CDR3 is 14 residues. The germline CDR1 and CDR2 sequences are LGHNA and YSLEER. The V and J ends lost 4 bases and 4 bases respectively, with 12 bases between them. DNA for the CDR3: TGCGCCAGCAGCCTATATTCCGGGGCAGATACGCAGTATTTT. This translates into CASSLYSGADTQYF.

This clonotype occurred a few times. CDR3 coding DNA: TGTGCCAGCAGCCCTAGCGGGTTTCCCGTTACGCAGTATTTT. Its translation: CASSPSGFPVTQYF. The gene calls are TRBV7-2 and TRBJ2-3; 8 bases are shared with TRBD2. This CDR3 is built from 14 residues. Unmatched junction bases numbered 9, after V lost 5 bases and J lost 8 bases. CDR1 is SGHTA, CDR2 FQGNSA, per germline. The entire variable domain, with the rest obtained from reference TRBV7-2 and TRBJ2-3, is as follows: GAGVSQSPSNKVTEKGKDVELRCDPISGHTALYWYRQSLGQGLEFLIYFQGNSAPDKSGLPSDRFSAERTGGSVSTLTIQRTQQEDSAVYLCASSPSGFPVTQYFGPGTRLTVL.

This clonotype has a handful of counts. The rearrangement joins TRBV4-1 to TRBJ1-5; possible D gene TRBD1, 5 bases. Germline assignment: CDR1 MGHRA and CDR2 YSYEKL. V was pared by 4 bases and J by 1 base, with 14 bases between. This CDR3 has 16 amino acids. The CDR3 nucleotides are TGCGCCAGCAGCCGCCATGCGACAGCAAGCAATCAGCCCCAGCATTTT. Encoded protein: CASSRHATASNQPQHF.

The rearrangement links TRBV5-1 to TRBJ2-7; D possibly corresponds to TRBD2 (7 bases). V lost 4 bases and J lost 2, with 19 bases in between. Germline-derived CDR1 and CDR2 are SGHRS and YFSETQ. This CDR3 comprises 16 residues. The CDR3 DNA follows: TGCGCCAGCAGCCAGACGGGGGGCGGGTCGGCCTACGAGCAGTACTTC. Translation: CASSQTGGGSAYEQYF.

This clonotype was observed a handful of times. CDR3 DNA sequence: TGTGCCAGCAGCTCCACCCCACGAGGGTACAATGAGCAGTTCTTC. It specifies CASSSTPRGYNEQFF. The genes are TRBV7-9 and TRBJ2-1; D may be TRBD2 (5 bases). CDR1 and CDR2 from the germline V gene are SEHNR and FQNEAQ (reference sequence). CDR3 length: 15 residues. V dropped 4 bases and J dropped 4 bases, with 14 bases sitting between them.

In this sample, this clonotype turned up many times. The chain uses TRBV6-1 and TRBJ2-1; 8 positions agree with TRBD1. Losses at the gene ends were 6 bases for V and 5 bases for J; bases not matched to a gene: 6. In germline, CDR1 is MNHNS, CDR2 SASEGT. The CDR3 extends over 14 amino acids. Here the CDR3 DNA reads TGTGCCAGCAGGCTTAGGACAGGGAACAATGAGCAGTTCTTC. The encoded protein is CASRLRTGNNEQFF.

This clonotype was seen repeatedly, ten times or more. The rearrangement joins TRBV25-1 to TRBJ2-5; D perhaps matches TRBD1 (6 bases). Germline CDR1 and CDR2: MGHDK and SYGVNS. V lost 3 bases, J lost 4 bases, and 15 bases lay in between. The CDR3 totals 15 residues. The CDR3 sequence: CASSDTGSSAETQYF. CDR3 in DNA: TGTGCCAGCAGTGATACAGGGTCGTCAGCAGAGACCCAGTACTTC. Using reference TRBV25-1 and TRBJ2-5 for the parts outside the CDR3, the full variable domain is EADIYQTPRYLVIGTGKKITLECSQTMGHDKMYWYQQDPGMELHLIHYSYGVNSTEKGDLSSESTVSRIRTEHFPLTLESARPSHTSQYLCASSDTGSSAETQYFGPGTRLLVL.

This clonotype has ten or more counts. V gene TRBV3-1 combines with J gene TRBJ1-4; unclear D gene. The CDR3 has 15 amino acids. V was cut by 1 base and J by 0 bases, with 6 bases left in between. The germline gives CDR1 LGHDT, CDR2 YNNKEL (reference sequence). The CDR3 region has the DNA TGTGCCAGCAGCCAAGGAGCGGCAACTAATGAAAAACTGTTTTTT. This gives the protein CASSQGAATNEKLFF. Full variable domain (outside the CDR3, taken from reference TRBV3-1 and TRBJ1-4): DTAVSQTPKYLVTQMGNDKSIKCEQNLGHDTMYWYKQDSKKFLKIMFSYNNKELIINETVPNRFSPKSPDKAHLNLHINSLELGDSAVYFCASSQGAATNEKLFFGSGTQLSVL.

This clonotype was seen many times. The chain joins TRBV12-3 or TRBV12-4 to TRBJ2-7; TRBD1 might be the D (6 bases). CDR3 length: 15 amino acids. V lost 5 bases to trimming and J lost 4 bases, with 18 bases between them. The CDR3 nucleotides are TGTGCCAGCAGTCGGACAGCAACAAATTCTTACGAGCAGTACTTC. Translating gives CASSRTATNSYEQYF.